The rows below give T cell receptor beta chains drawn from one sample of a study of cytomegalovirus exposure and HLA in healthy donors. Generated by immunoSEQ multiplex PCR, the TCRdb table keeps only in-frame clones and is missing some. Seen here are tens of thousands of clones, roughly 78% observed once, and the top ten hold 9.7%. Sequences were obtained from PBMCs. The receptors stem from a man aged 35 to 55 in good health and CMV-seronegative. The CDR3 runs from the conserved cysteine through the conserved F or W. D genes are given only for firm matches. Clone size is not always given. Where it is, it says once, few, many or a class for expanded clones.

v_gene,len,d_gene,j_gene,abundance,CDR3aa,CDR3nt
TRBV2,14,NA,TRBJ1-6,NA,CASSERGGGSPLHF,TGTGCCAGCAGTGAACGGGGAGGTGGCTCACCCCTCCACTTT
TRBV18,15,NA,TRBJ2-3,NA,CASSPPTGSTDTQYF,TGTGCCAGCTCACCACCGACAGGTAGCACAGATACGCAGTATTTT
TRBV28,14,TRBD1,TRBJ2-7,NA,CASSRPGTVYEQYF,TGTGCCAGCAGCCGACCTGGGACAGTTTACGAGCAGTACTTC
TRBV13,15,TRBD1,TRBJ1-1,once,CASSLLTGPGTEAFF,TGTGCCAGCAGCTTACTGACAGGGCCGGGGACTGAAGCTTTCTTT
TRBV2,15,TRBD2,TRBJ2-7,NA,CASKGKAGASYEQYF,TGTGCCAGCAAGGGGAAAGCGGGAGCCTCCTACGAGCAGTACTTC
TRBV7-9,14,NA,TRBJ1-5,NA,CASSSIQGNQPQHF,TGTGCCAGCAGCTCGATTCAGGGTAATCAGCCCCAGCATTTT
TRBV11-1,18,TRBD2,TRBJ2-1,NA,CASSLGAQSGGVYNEQFF,TGTGCCAGCAGCTTAGGGGCCCAAAGCGGGGGGGTATACAATGAGCAGTTCTTC
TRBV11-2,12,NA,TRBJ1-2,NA,CASSRDTYGYTF,TGTGCCAGCAGCCGGGACACCTATGGCTACACCTTC
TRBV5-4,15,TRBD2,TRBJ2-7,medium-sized,CASSFASGSSYEQYF,TGTGCCAGCAGCTTTGCTAGCGGAAGCTCCTACGAGCAGTACTTC
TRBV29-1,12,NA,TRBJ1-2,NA,CSVWTALYGYTF,TGCAGCGTATGGACAGCCCTTTATGGCTACACCTTC
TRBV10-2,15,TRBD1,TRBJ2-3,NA,CASNGAGGRTDTQYF,TGCGCCAGCAATGGCGCAGGGGGACGCACAGATACGCAGTATTTT
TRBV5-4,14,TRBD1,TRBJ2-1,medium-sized,CASSLWDRVDEQFF,TGTGCCAGCAGCCTATGGGACAGGGTCGATGAGCAGTTCTTC
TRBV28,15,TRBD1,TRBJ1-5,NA,CASSGRTGGYQPQHF,TGTGCCAGCAGCGGACGGACAGGGGGCTATCAGCCCCAGCATTTT
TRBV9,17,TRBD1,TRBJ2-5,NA,CASSARPGQGYQETQYF,TGTGCCAGCAGCGCAAGGCCGGGACAGGGGTACCAAGAGACCCAGTACTTC
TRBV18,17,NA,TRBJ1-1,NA,CASSPNALGVIGTEAFF,TGTGCCAGCTCACCAAACGCCCTAGGGGTTATCGGCACTGAAGCTTTCTTT
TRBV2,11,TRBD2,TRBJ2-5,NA,CAGGGRETQYF,TGTGCCGGCGGGGGAAGGGAGACCCAGTACTTC
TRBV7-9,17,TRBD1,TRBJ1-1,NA,CASSRGQGSKQNTEAFF,TGTGCCAGCAGCCGTGGACAGGGGTCAAAGCAGAACACTGAAGCTTTCTTT
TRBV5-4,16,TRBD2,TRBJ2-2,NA,CASSLVAGNGGGELFF,TGTGCCAGCAGCTTGGTAGCGGGAAACGGTGGCGGGGAGCTGTTTTTT
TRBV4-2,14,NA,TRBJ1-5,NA,CASSQGLSNQPQHF,TGTGCCAGCAGCCAAGGTCTTAGCAATCAGCCCCAGCATTTT
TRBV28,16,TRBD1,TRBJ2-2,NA,CASSAPGDRVAGELFF,TGTGCCAGCAGTGCCCCCGGGGACAGGGTGGCCGGGGAGCTGTTTTTT
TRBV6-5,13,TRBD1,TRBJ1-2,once,CASRVTGVYGYTF,TGTGCCAGCAGAGTAACAGGGGTATATGGCTACACCTTC
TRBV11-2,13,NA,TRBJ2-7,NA,CASSLYSSYEQYF,TGTGCCAGCAGCTTATATTCCTCCTACGAGCAGTACTTC
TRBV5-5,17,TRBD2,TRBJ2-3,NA,CASTQSGGLAGLYPQYF,TGTGCCAGCACCCAATCAGGTGGACTAGCGGGGCTATATCCGCAGTATTTT
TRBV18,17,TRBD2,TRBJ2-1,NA,CASSPPGGDPRYNEQFF,TGTGCCAGCTCACCACCGGGAGGGGACCCTCGTTACAATGAGCAGTTCTTC
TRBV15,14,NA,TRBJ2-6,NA,CATSTGAGANVLTF,TGTGCCACCAGCACAGGGGCTGGGGCCAACGTCCTGACTTTC
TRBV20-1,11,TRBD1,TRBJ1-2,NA,CAGQGLGGYTF,TGCGCGGGACAGGGGTTGGGGGGCTACACCTTC
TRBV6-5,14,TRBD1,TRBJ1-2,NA,CASSPPGQGYGYTF,TGTGCCAGCAGTCCTCCGGGACAGGGGTATGGCTACACCTTC
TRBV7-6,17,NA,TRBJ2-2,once,CASTQGGGGPGTGELFF,TGTGCCAGCACCCAAGGGGGAGGGGGTCCCGGCACCGGGGAGCTGTTTTTT